This entry is about one T cell receptor (beta chain). Its specificity is unknown. This entry is derived from a study of Ad26.COV2.S vaccination and SARS-CoV-2 variants. The wider study: Dosing was one shot or two shots 56 days apart.

Points from the study as a whole: Using TCR breadth and depth analyses may have led to underestimated total T cell responses. Reports say spike-specific CD8+ and CD4+ T cell responses covered substantial breadth after vaccination.

The assay was immunoSEQ multiplex PCR, and TCRdb's table has in-frame clones only and misses some. The sample shows roughly 680,000 clones, around 92% of them seen only once. CDR1 is MNHEY, CDR2 SVGAGI, per germline. V lost 2 bases, J lost 6 bases, and 8 bases lay in between. The CDR3 is made up of 13 amino acids. As for treatment: roughly 18 received Ad26.COV2.S at low or high dose, single or two shots; roughly five received placebo; per-sample allocation not given. At day 63 after the first vaccine or placebo injection, samples were drawn. The material sequenced was peripheral blood, taken in a trial of Ad26.COV2.S vaccine versus placebo. The chain joins TRBV6-5 to TRBJ2-1, with D uncertain. This receptor was obtained from a person aged 18-65 years who received the Ad26.COV2.S COVID-19 vaccine or a placebo. The CDR3 DNA reads TGTGCCAGCAGTTACATCAGTCGCAATGAGCAGTTCTTC. Translation: CASSYISRNEQFF.